The 30 T cell receptor beta chains reported below all come from one sample, sequenced in a study of CD8+CD57+ T cells in acquired aplastic anemia. Genomic DNA, the template, was used for profiling of the TCR beta VDJ and CDR3. TCRdb redid the calling of the reads with MiXCR, one entry per CDR3 protein. The sample has fewer than 70,000 distinct CDR3 sequences; around half are singletons. Sequenced sample: sorted CD4+, CD8+, or CD8+CD57+ T cells (not recorded which) from PBMCs. Receptors originate from a human donor in good health, serving as a control.

This clonotype was picked up many times. The rearrangement uses TRBV9 and TRBJ1-2, with 12 nucleotides matching TRBD1. The CDR3 is 17 amino acids. The junction had 10 bases not matched to a gene; V was cut back by 2 bases and J by 5 bases. Germline V gene sequence: CDR1 SGDLS, CDR2 YYNGEE. The CDR3 bases are TGTGCCAGCAGCGTGCTCTTTGGGACAGGGGGCGAGTATGGCTACACCTTC. Amino acid sequence: CASSVLFGTGGEYGYTF.

The CDR3 sequence: CASSSGQGAIYGYTF. Here the CDR3 DNA reads TGTGCCAGCAGTTCAGGACAGGGTGCCATCTATGGCTACACCTTC. This chain connects TRBV28 to TRBJ1-2, with 8 nucleotides matching TRBD1. This CDR3 region has 15 residues. CDR1 is MDHEN, CDR2 SYDVKM, per germline. With 4 bases clipped from V and 4 bases from J, the junction kept 8 bases outside the gene matches.

The chain recombines TRBV29-1 with TRBJ2-1; 7 positions match TRBD1. The V and J ends lost 2 bases and 2 bases, in that order; junction bases with no gene match: 3. In germline, CDR1 is SQVTM, CDR2 ANQGSEA. The CDR3 contains 14 residues. The CDR3: CSVESGTAYNEQFF. In DNA, the CDR3 is TGCAGCGTTGAATCTGGGACAGCCTACAATGAGCAGTTCTTC.

The genes are TRBV10-2 and TRBJ1-5, with TRBD1 identical over 10 bases. Germline CDR1 WSHSY, CDR2 SAAADI. Germline trimming cut 10 bases from V and 4 bases from J; bases unmatched to any gene: 10. The CDR3 contains 15 residues. The CDR3 is CATQSVGQGNQPQHF. The DNA for the CDR3 is TGCGCCACCCAATCCGTGGGACAGGGGAATCAGCCCCAGCATTTT.

By share, this clonotype ranks as medium-sized. This chain links TRBV10-3 with TRBJ1-2, with D hard to call. Trimming pared 0 bases from V and 4 bases from J, leaving 9 bases between. The germline V gene encodes CDR1 ENHRY and CDR2 SYGVKD. The CDR3 covers 14 residues. CDR3 in amino acids: CAISESSGLYGYTF. CDR3 nucleotides: TGTGCCATCAGTGAGTCCTCAGGCCTCTATGGCTACACCTTC.

This clonotype was detected many times. The CDR3 loop is CASSPEIPGQGTSYNSPLHF. The CDR3 nucleotides read TGTGCCAGCAGCCCCGAAATACCGGGACAGGGGACCTCCTATAATTCACCCCTCCACTTT. This chain links TRBV5-6 with TRBJ1-6, with 10 bases identical to TRBD1. The CDR3 has 20 amino acids. The germline CDR1 and CDR2 sequences are SGHDT and YYEEEE. V was pared by 4 bases and J by 0 bases, with 13 bases of the junction left unmatched.

This clonotype is medium-sized by share. The chain recombines TRBV7-9 with TRBJ2-7; no clear D gene. V lost 2 bases and J 6 bases, leaving 5 bases between the germline ends. Germline loops: CDR1 SEHNR, CDR2 FQNEAQ (reference sequence). The CDR3 has 11 residues. CDR3 region: CASSLTTEQYF. For the CDR3, the DNA is TGTGCCAGCAGCTTAACAACCGAGCAGTACTTC. Full variable domain (outside the CDR3, taken from reference TRBV7-9 and TRBJ2-7): DTGVSQNPRHKITKRGQNVTFRCDPISEHNRLYWYRQTLGQGPEFLTYFQNEAQLEKSRLLSDRFSAERPKGSFSTLEIQRTEQGDSAMYLCASSLTTEQYFGPGTRLTVT.

This clonotype was seen repeatedly, ten times or more. The chain employs TRBV7-9 and TRBJ2-4; the D is unclear. Germline V gene lookup returns CDR1 SEHNR and CDR2 FQNEAQ (reference sequence). The ends were cut back, 0 bases at V and 10 bases at J, with 10 bases in the middle. The CDR3 runs 13 residues. The CDR3 here is CASSLAHWEIQYF. CDR3 bases: TGTGCCAGCAGCTTAGCGCATTGGGAAATTCAGTACTTC.

The CDR3 loop is CASSLGVTGNSPLHF. For the CDR3, the DNA is TGTGCCAGCAGCTTGGGGGTAACAGGAAATTCACCCCTCCACTTT. The chain employs TRBV19 and TRBJ1-6; TRBD1 is a possible D gene (5 bases). This CDR3 is built from 15 residues. CDR1 is LNHDA and CDR2 is SQIVND in the germline V gene (reference sequence). The ends were cut back, 9 bases at V and 7 bases at J, with 19 bases in the middle.

The chain recombines TRBV11-2 with TRBJ1-2, with D perhaps matching TRBD1 (6 bases). CDR3 length: 18 residues. The V and J ends lost 0 bases and 3 bases respectively, with 20 bases between them. Germline-derived CDR1 and CDR2 are SGHAT and FQNNGV. The CDR3 loop reads CASSLERQGRESYYGYTF. CDR3 nucleotide sequence: TGTGCCAGCAGCTTAGAGAGGCAGGGGAGGGAATCCTACTATGGCTACACCTTC.

J is TRBJ2-1 and V is TRBV9; D not certain. The CDR3 sequence is 12 residues long. Germline lookup yields CDR1 SGDLS and CDR2 YYNGEE. The ends were cut back, 4 bases at V and 8 bases at J, with 10 bases in the middle. In DNA, the CDR3 is TGTGCCAGCAGCTCCCGTGAGGATGAGCAGTTCTTC. This encodes CASSSREDEQFF.

This clonotype was detected ten times or more. This chain joins TRBV11-3 and TRBJ2-7, with 7 bases that match TRBD1. This CDR3 contains 14 residues. Germline V gene lookup returns CDR1 SGHNT and CDR2 YENEEA. The V segment lost 2 bases and the J segment 3 bases; nucleotides outside the gene matches: 4. Here the CDR3 DNA reads TGTGCCAGCAGCTTAACAGGGGACAGCTACGAGCAGTACTTC. It translates to CASSLTGDSYEQYF. The whole variable domain, filled in from reference TRBV11-3 and TRBJ2-7, reads EAGVVQSPRYKIIEKKQPVAFWCNPISGHNTLYWYLQNLGQGPELLIRYENEEAVDDSQLPKDRFSAERLKGVDSTLKIQPAELGDSAVYLCASSLTGDSYEQYFGPGTRLTVT.

J is TRBJ1-2 and V is TRBV24-1, with 7 bases matching TRBD1. The germline V gene has CDR1 KGHDR and CDR2 SFDVKD. This CDR3 is 14 amino acids long. Trimming removed 4 bases from V and 6 bases from J; junction bases left unmatched: 7. Here the CDR3 reads CATSDGGGGDGYTF. The CDR3 bases are TGTGCCACCAGTGACGGAGGGGGCGGGGATGGCTACACCTTC.

The chain uses TRBV25-1 and TRBJ1-6; no reliable D call. Trimming removed 3 bases at V and 8 bases at J, with 11 bases between. This CDR3 has 14 residues. Germline V gene data show CDR1 as MGHDK and CDR2 as SYGVNS. The CDR3 nucleotides are TGTGCCAGCAGTGACCAGATCCCCTATTCACCCCTCCACTTT. It encodes CASSDQIPYSPLHF.

The chain carries TRBV10-3 and TRBJ2-6; unclear D gene. Trimming took 2 bases from V and 2 from J, leaving 7 bases between them. Germline CDR1 is ENHRY and CDR2 is SYGVKD. The CDR3 runs 15 residues. The CDR3 DNA reads TGTGCCATCAGTGAGCCCCCCGCTGGGGCCAACGTCCTGACTTTC. This codes for CAISEPPAGANVLTF.

The genes are TRBV7-9 and TRBJ1-2, with D possibly TRBD1 on 6 matching bases. This CDR3 has 14 amino acids. Trimming removed 5 bases at V and 4 bases at J, with 14 bases between. Germline V gene lookup returns CDR1 SEHNR and CDR2 FQNEAQ (reference sequence). In DNA form, the CDR3 reads TGTGCCAGCAGCGCTACCGGGACAATCTATGGCTACACCTTC. Protein sequence: CASSATGTIYGYTF.

This chain uses TRBV10-2 with TRBJ1-1; possibly TRBD1 for D (5 bases). The germline V and J ends were trimmed by 8 bases and 3 bases, with 16 bases remaining between them. Germline loops: CDR1 WSHSY, CDR2 SAAADI. The CDR3 totals 14 residues. The CDR3 DNA sequence: TGCGCCAGCCCACTTAAACAGGCGGACACTGAAGCTTTCTTT. Amino acids: CASPLKQADTEAFF.

This clonotype occurred once. The genes are TRBV20-1 and TRBJ2-7; no firm D call. The CDR3 loop spans 14 amino acids. The V and J ends lost 0 bases and 9 bases respectively, with 18 bases between them. From germline, CDR1 is DFQATT and CDR2 SNEGSKA (reference sequence). CDR3 sequence (DNA): TGCAGTGCTAGAGATTCACGTCCAACAGTTGGGCAGTACGTC. Amino acid sequence: CSARDSRPTVGQYV.

Within the sample, this clonotype is medium-sized (0.01 to 0.1%). The V gene is TRBV10-3, the J gene TRBJ2-1; 10 bases match TRBD2. This CDR3 spans 17 amino acids. Looked up from germline, CDR1 is ENHRY and CDR2 is SYGVKD. V lost 3 bases and J lost 0; bases outside the gene matches: 5. In DNA form, the CDR3 reads TGTGCCATCAGTGACGGTAGCGGGAGGAACTCCTACAATGAGCAGTTCTTC. Residues: CAISDGSGRNSYNEQFF.

The V call is TRBV7-2, the J call TRBJ2-2; D unresolved. The CDR3 covers 11 residues. The germline V gene encodes CDR1 SGHTA and CDR2 FQGNSA. V lost 7 bases and J lost 8, with 8 bases in between. The CDR3 DNA follows: TGTGCCAGCAACCAGAGGGGGGAGCTGTTTTTT. It yields the protein CASNQRGELFF.

The rearrangement joins TRBV24-1 to TRBJ2-3, with 14 bases lining up with TRBD2. The junction had 6 bases not matched to a gene; V was cut back by 4 bases and J by 4 bases. There are 17 residues in the CDR3. Germline V gene data show CDR1 as KGHDR and CDR2 as SFDVKD. The CDR3 nucleotides are TGTGCCACCAGTGAATCGACTAGCGGGGGGGCCGCAGATACGCAGTATTTT. This gives the protein CATSESTSGGAADTQYF.

This clonotype was seen repeatedly, ten times or more. V and J are TRBV12-3 or TRBV12-4 and TRBJ1-1; D gene ambiguous. The CDR3 totals 15 residues. Trimming left V 5 bases short and J 4 bases short, with 17 bases between. In DNA form, the CDR3 reads TGTGCCAGCAGTCCGGAATATTCCCTGCTCACTGAAGCTTTCTTT. It encodes CASSPEYSLLTEAFF.

The chain is built from TRBV5-4 and TRBJ1-2; 9 bases line up with TRBD1. Germline assignment: CDR1 SGHNT and CDR2 YYREEE (reference sequence). Unmatched junction bases numbered 9, after V lost 2 bases and J lost 1 base. CDR3 length equals 17 residues. CDR3 sequence reads: CASSFIGTGKNNYGYTF. The DNA for the CDR3 is TGTGCCAGCAGCTTTATCGGGACAGGGAAGAATAACTATGGCTACACCTTC.

At least ten counts were recorded for this clonotype. The chain recombines TRBV5-4 with TRBJ2-7; no firm D call. Germline V lookup: CDR1 SGHNT, CDR2 YYREEE (reference sequence). This CDR3 is 11 amino acids long. The V end lost 3 bases, the J end lost 6 bases, and 7 bases lay between the germline ends. This CDR3 is CASSSRSEQYF. The CDR3 coding sequence is TGTGCCAGCAGCTCCCGAAGCGAGCAGTACTTC.

The chain couples TRBV19 to TRBJ2-1; 7 bases are shared with TRBD2. CDR1 and CDR2 (germline): LNHDA, SQIVND (reference sequence). This CDR3 region has 14 residues. Unmatched junction bases numbered 6, after V lost 5 bases and J lost 5 bases. Here the CDR3 reads CASSRVSGHNEQFF. DNA of the CDR3: TGTGCCAGTAGTCGTGTTAGCGGGCACAATGAGCAGTTCTTC.

The rearrangement uses TRBV20-1 and TRBJ1-1; no definite D call. This CDR3 comprises 15 residues. V was trimmed by 0 bases and J by 1 base, leaving 12 bases between them. CDR1 DFQATT and CDR2 SNEGSKA come from the germline V gene (reference sequence). CDR3 sequence reads: CSARDWEKGNTEAFF. The CDR3 DNA reads as TGCAGTGCTAGAGATTGGGAAAAGGGGAACACTGAAGCTTTCTTT.

The V call is TRBV30, the J call TRBJ2-3; TRBD1 might be the D (6 bases). V was pared by 3 bases and J by 2 bases, with 15 bases between. The CDR3 is 15 amino acids. The germline CDR1 and CDR2 sequences are GTSNPN and SVGIG (reference sequence). In DNA, the CDR3 is TGTGCCTGGAGCCACGCAGGGGTAGTCACAGATACGCAGTATTTT. Residues: CAWSHAGVVTDTQYF.

In its sample, this clonotype was seen many times. The V gene is TRBV7-9, the J gene TRBJ1-2; no definite D call. V lost 2 bases and J 4 bases, leaving 11 bases between the germline ends. This CDR3 spans 14 amino acids. From germline, CDR1 is SEHNR and CDR2 FQNEAQ (reference sequence). CDR3 loop: CASSLLPGGYGYTF. DNA for the CDR3: TGTGCCAGCAGCTTACTCCCGGGCGGCTATGGCTACACCTTC.

The rearrangement joins TRBV4-1 to TRBJ1-6, with 9 nucleotides matching TRBD1. This CDR3 is 19 amino acids long. Trimming removed 5 bases from V and 4 bases from J; junction bases left unmatched: 15. Germline loops: CDR1 MGHRA, CDR2 YSYEKL. CDR3 coding DNA: TGCGCCAGCAGCTTAGTGGCCAAATGGACAGGGGAGTATAATTCACCCCTCCACTTT. It encodes CASSLVAKWTGEYNSPLHF.

A few counts support this clonotype. The chain is built from TRBV7-3 and TRBJ2-3, with D perhaps TRBD1 or TRBD2 (5 bases each). The CDR3 loop spans 15 amino acids. Trimming left V 5 bases short and J 6 bases short, with 18 bases between. Germline lookup yields CDR1 SGHTA and CDR2 FQGTGA. CDR3 residues: CASSHSGTEGDTQYF. The CDR3 nucleotides are TGTGCCAGCAGCCATAGTGGTACAGAGGGGGATACGCAGTATTTT.